Listed below are T cell receptor beta chains from one sample, sequenced in a study of OX40 agonist ivuxolimab in advanced cancers. Data came from immunoSEQ multiplex PCR; TCRdb stores just in-frame clones and leaves some out. The repertoire holds approximately 20,000 clones, around 87% seen once, with about a sixth in the top ten. The sample in question was CD4+ or CD8+ T cells sorted from blood, obtained in a trial of the OX40 agonist ivuxolimab. The receptors were gathered from an adult with an advanced solid tumor such as melanoma, head and neck, liver or kidney cancer. Both conserved end residues are part of each CDR3. D genes are given only for firm matches. Where a row states a size, it is once, few, many or the class of an expanded clone; other rows omit it.

once	.	TRBV7-6	TRBJ2-5	20	CASSLAAGSSGPEGGGTQYF	TGTGCCAGCAGCTTAGCAGCGGGGAGTTCGGGACCGGAGGGAGGGGGGACCCAGTACTTC
few	TRBD2	TRBV9	TRBJ2-3	15	CASRSGTRSSDTQYF	TGTGCCAGCAGATCCGGGACTAGAAGTTCAGATACGCAGTATTTT
.	TRBD1	TRBV10-1	TRBJ2-3	17	CASSERGQGPSTDTQYF	TGCGCCAGCAGTGAGAGGGGACAGGGGCCAAGCACAGATACGCAGTATTTT
.	.	TRBV19	TRBJ1-1	12	CASRTVNTEAFF	TGTGCCAGTAGAACAGTGAACACTGAAGCTTTCTTT
.	.	TRBV6-5	TRBJ2-7	15	CASSYFTGSSYEQYF	TGTGCCAGCAGTTACTTCACAGGGAGCTCCTACGAGCAGTACTTC
medium-sized	TRBD1	TRBV7-9	TRBJ2-7	15	CASSRPDRGSYEQYF	TGTGCCAGCAGCCGCCCGGACAGGGGGTCCTACGAGCAGTACTTC
.	TRBD1	TRBV4-3	TRBJ1-2	14	CASSHGQGNDGYTF	TGCGCCAGCAGCCACGGACAGGGAAACGATGGCTACACCTTC
.	TRBD2	TRBV4-2	TRBJ2-7	15	CASSPTSGGTYEQYF	TGTGCCAGCAGCCCGACTAGCGGGGGGACCTACGAGCAGTACTTC
.	TRBD1	TRBV10-2	TRBJ2-1	16	CASKMTIGTGSNEQFF	TGCGCCAGCAAAATGACGATCGGGACAGGGTCCAATGAGCAGTTCTTC
.	TRBD1	TRBV27	TRBJ1-1	16	CASSLLGQALNTEAFF	TGTGCCAGCAGTTTATTGGGACAGGCATTGAACACTGAAGCTTTCTTT
.	.	TRBV19	TRBJ1-1	17	CASSTLGNGAANTEAFF	TGTGCCAGTAGTACGCTCGGGAACGGGGCGGCGAACACTGAAGCTTTCTTT
once	TRBD1	TRBV7-2	TRBJ1-2	14	CASSPGTVSYGYTF	TGTGCCAGCAGTCCTGGGACAGTTTCCTATGGCTACACCTTC
.	.	TRBV6-8	TRBJ2-7	13	CASRSGYPYEQYF	TGTGCCAGCAGGTCAGGGTACCCCTACGAGCAGTACTTC
.	.	TRBV7-9	TRBJ1-6	19	CASSRGTAGPEVPNSPLHF	TGTGCCAGCAGCAGGGGGACGGCGGGCCCCGAAGTCCCTAATTCACCCCTCCACTTT
few	TRBD1	TRBV4-1	TRBJ2-5	19	CASSQDHGTGPAYQETQYF	TGCGCCAGCAGCCAAGATCACGGGACAGGCCCTGCATACCAAGAGACCCAGTACTTC
.	TRBD2	TRBV5-1	TRBJ2-5	15	CASSRLAGGGETQYF	TGCGCCAGCAGCAGACTAGCGGGGGGCGGGGAGACCCAGTACTTC
.	.	TRBV5-6	TRBJ2-7	15	CASSLDEGHLNEQYF	TGTGCCAGCAGCTTGGATGAGGGGCATTTGAACGAGCAGTACTTC
.	TRBD1	TRBV5-4	TRBJ2-7	14	CASSDRQGPYEQYF	TGTGCCAGCAGCGACAGACAGGGTCCCTACGAGCAGTACTTC
.	TRBD2	TRBV19	TRBJ2-1	15	CASSRTSGGYNEQFF	TGTGCCAGTAGTAGGACTAGCGGGGGGTACAATGAGCAGTTCTTC
.	.	TRBV4-3	TRBJ2-7	14	CASSPISGAREQYF	TGCGCCAGCAGCCCTATTTCCGGGGCGCGCGAGCAGTACTTC
few	.	TRBV19	TRBJ2-1	15	CASSPLDRSYNEQFF	TGTGCCAGTAGCCCCCTAGATCGCTCCTACAATGAGCAGTTCTTC
.	.	TRBV5-1	TRBJ2-3	17	CASSLYEGGGSTDTQYF	TGCGCCAGCTCACTATACGAAGGAGGGGGGAGCACAGATACGCAGTATTTT
.	TRBD1	TRBV7-9	TRBJ1-1	17	CASSPSGTDNMNTEAFF	TGTGCCAGCAGCCCATCCGGGACAGACAACATGAACACTGAAGCTTTCTTT
.	TRBD1	TRBV4-1	TRBJ2-7	15	CASSPRTGGSDEQYF	TGCGCCAGCAGCCCCCGGACAGGGGGAAGCGACGAGCAGTACTTC
.	.	TRBV5-6	TRBJ1-1	13	CASSSLLNTEAFF	TGTGCCAGCAGCTCTCTCCTGAACACTGAAGCTTTCTTT
few	TRBD1	TRBV11-1	TRBJ2-3	17	CASSSYPDRGLQDTQYF	TGTGCCAGCAGCTCTTATCCAGACAGGGGGCTTCAAGATACGCAGTATTTT
.	.	TRBV2	TRBJ1-6	13	CASSRGRNSPLHF	TGTGCCAGCAGTAGGGGTCGGAATTCACCCCTCCACTTT
.	.	TRBV21-1	TRBJ1-5	16	CASSKVRTGGNQPQHF	TGTGCCAGCAGCAAAGTACGGACAGGGGGCAATCAGCCCCAGCATTTT